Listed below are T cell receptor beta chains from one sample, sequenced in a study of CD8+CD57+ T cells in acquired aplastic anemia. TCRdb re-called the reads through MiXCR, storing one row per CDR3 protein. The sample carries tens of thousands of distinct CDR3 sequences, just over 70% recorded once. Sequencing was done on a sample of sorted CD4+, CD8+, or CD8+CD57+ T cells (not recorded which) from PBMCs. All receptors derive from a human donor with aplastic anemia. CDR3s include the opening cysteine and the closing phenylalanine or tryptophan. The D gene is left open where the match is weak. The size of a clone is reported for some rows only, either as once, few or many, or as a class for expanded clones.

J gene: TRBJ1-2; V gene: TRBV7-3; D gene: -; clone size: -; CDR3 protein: CASGLNSNYGYTF; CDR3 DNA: TGTGCCAGTGGCTTAAACAGTAACTATGGCTACACCTTC
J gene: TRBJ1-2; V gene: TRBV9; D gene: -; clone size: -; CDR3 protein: CASSVGQAGYTF; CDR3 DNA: TGTGCCAGCAGCGTAGGACAGGCTGGCTACACCTTC
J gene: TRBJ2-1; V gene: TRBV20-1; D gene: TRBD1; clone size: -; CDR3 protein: CSARRPGTGVYNEQFF; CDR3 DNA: TGCAGTGCTAGACGTCCTGGGACAGGGGTGTACAATGAGCAGTTCTTC
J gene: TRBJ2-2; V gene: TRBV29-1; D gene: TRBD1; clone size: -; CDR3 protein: CSVEGQGADTGELFF; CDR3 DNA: TGCAGCGTTGAAGGTCAGGGGGCTGACACCGGGGAGCTGTTTTTT
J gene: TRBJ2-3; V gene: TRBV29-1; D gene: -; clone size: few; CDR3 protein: CSVKRQGTDTQYF; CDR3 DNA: TGCAGCGTTAAACGACAGGGCACAGATACGCAGTATTTT
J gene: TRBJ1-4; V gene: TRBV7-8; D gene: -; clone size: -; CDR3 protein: CASSYADNEKLFF; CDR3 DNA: TGTGCCAGCAGTTACGCGGATAATGAAAAACTGTTTTTT
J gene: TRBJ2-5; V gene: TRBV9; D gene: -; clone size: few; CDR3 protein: CASSVGDRKGETQYF; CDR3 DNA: TGTGCCAGCAGCGTAGGGGACCGAAAAGGGGAGACCCAGTACTTC
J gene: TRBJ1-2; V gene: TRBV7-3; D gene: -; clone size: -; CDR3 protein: CASSLIGNYGYTF; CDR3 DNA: TGTGCCAGCAGCTTAATAGGAAACTATGGCTACACCTTC
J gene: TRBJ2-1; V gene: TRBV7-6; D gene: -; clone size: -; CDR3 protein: CASSPEGDEQFF; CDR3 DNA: TGTGCCAGCAGCCCCGAGGGGGATGAGCAGTTCTTC
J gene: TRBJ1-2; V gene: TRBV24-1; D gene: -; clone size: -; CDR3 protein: CATSDRYGYTF; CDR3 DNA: TGTGCCACCAGTGATCGTTATGGCTACACCTTC
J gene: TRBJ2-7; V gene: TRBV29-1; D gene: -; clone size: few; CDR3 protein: CSVGDTRVGEQYF; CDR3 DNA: TGCAGCGTTGGGGACACCCGGGTTGGCGAGCAGTACTTC
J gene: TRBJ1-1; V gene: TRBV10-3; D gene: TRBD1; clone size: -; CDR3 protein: CATETGVRTETFF; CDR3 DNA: TGTGCCACCGAAACAGGGGTTAGGACTGAAACTTTCTTT
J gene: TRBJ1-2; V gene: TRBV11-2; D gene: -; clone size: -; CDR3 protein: CASSLVGGGYTF; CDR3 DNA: TGTGCCAGCAGCTTAGTTGGCGGTGGCTACACCTTC